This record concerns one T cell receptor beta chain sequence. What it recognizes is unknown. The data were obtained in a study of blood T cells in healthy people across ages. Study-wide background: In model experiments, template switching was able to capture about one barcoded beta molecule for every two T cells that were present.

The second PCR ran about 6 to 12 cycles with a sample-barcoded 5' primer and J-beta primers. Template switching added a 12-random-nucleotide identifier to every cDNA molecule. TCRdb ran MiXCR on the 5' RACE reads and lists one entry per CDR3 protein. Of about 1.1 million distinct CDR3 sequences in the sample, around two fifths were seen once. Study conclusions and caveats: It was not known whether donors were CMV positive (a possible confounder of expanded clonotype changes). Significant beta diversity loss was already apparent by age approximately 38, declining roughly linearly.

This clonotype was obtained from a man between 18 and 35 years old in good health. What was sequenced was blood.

DNA for the CDR3: TGTGCCAGCAGCTTAGAGGTCAGGGGGAATGTAAATTCACCCCTCCACTTT. Its protein is CASSLEVRGNVNSPLHF. This chain joins TRBV7-8 and TRBJ1-6; TRBD1 matches at 7 bases. This CDR3 is 17 amino acids long. Germline CDR1 is SGHVS and CDR2 is FQNEAQ. With 1 base clipped from V and 7 bases from J, the junction kept 10 bases outside the gene matches.